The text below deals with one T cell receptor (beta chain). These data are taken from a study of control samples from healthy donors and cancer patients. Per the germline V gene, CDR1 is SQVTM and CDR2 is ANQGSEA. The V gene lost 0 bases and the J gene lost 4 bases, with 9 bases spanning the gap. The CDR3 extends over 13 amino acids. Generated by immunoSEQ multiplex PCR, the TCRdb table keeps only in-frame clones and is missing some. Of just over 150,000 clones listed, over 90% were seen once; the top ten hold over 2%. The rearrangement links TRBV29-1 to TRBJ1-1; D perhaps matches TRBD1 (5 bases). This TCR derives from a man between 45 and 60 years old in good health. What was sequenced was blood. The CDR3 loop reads CSVEDRQGTEAFF. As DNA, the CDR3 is TGCAGCGTTGAAGATCGGCAGGGCACTGAAGCTTTCTTT.